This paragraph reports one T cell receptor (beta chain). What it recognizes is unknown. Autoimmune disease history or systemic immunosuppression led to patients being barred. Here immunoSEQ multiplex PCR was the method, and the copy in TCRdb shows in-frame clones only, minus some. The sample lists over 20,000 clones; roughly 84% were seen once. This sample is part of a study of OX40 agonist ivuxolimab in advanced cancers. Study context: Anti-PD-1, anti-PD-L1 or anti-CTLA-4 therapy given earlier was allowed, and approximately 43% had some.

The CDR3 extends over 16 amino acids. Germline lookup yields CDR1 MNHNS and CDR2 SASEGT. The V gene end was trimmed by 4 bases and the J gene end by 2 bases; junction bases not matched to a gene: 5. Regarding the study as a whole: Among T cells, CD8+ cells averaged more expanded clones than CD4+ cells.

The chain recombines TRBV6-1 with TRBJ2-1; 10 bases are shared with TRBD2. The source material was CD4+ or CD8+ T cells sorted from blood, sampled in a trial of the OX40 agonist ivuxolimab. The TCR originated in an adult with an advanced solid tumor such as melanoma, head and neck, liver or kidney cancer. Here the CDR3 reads CASSGTSGVPYNEQFF. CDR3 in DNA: TGTGCCAGCAGTGGGACTAGCGGAGTTCCCTACAATGAGCAGTTCTTC.